This T cell receptor beta chain was obtained from a study of T cells in Graves' hyperthyroidism and ophthalmopathy. Exclusions: uncontrolled infection, other autoimmune disease, pregnancy, lactation. Fresh peripheral blood, about 9.6 ml, yielded the PBMCs. RNA transcripts provided the source from which TCR beta CDR3 regions were amplified. Initially, a first-round RT-PCR of the TCR CDR3 employed the HTBI primer set. From the multiplex PCR reads, TCRdb called clonotypes with MiXCR, one entry per CDR3 protein. The sample has some 510,000 distinct CDR3 sequences; around 21% are singletons. Specimen: blood. This clonotype originated in a man aged 18 to 29 with Graves' hyperthyroidism.

This CDR3 reads CASRVSGQGWETQYF. In DNA, the CDR3 is TGTGCCAGCAGAGTCTCGGGACAGGGATGGGAGACCCAGTACTTC. The genes are TRBV12-3 or TRBV12-4 and TRBJ2-5, with TRBD1 identical over 9 bases. Trimming took 6 bases from V and 5 from J; bases not matched to a gene: 10. The CDR3 is 15 amino acids.